This is a list of T cell receptor beta chains from one sample in a study of PD-1 blockade in classical Hodgkin lymphoma. This table comes from immunoSEQ multiplex PCR, and its TCRdb copy is limited to in-frame clones, with some not included. Counted here are 100,000 or so clones, roughly 91% occurring once; the ten biggest clones make up just under 2%. The sequencing here drew on peripheral blood mononuclear cells (PBMCs), taken before the fourth cycle of nivolumab. These receptors originate from a human donor with classical Hodgkin lymphoma. Both conserved end residues are part of each CDR3. The D gene is left open where the match is weak. Some rows mark clone size as missing; the rest say once, few, many or name a class of expanded clone.

>TRBV19|NA|TRBJ1-4|NA
CATATGATNEKLFF
TGTGCCACCGCGACAGGAGCAACTAATGAAAAACTGTTTTTT
>TRBV5-6|NA|TRBJ1-5|TRBD1
CASSGTGGQPQHF
TGTGCCAGCAGCGGAACAGGGGGCCAGCCCCAGCATTTT
>TRBV5-1|NA|TRBJ2-7|NA
CASSRTLYYEQYF
TGCGCCAGCAGCAGGACCCTTTACTACGAGCAGTACTTC
>TRBV7-8|NA|TRBJ2-7|NA
CASSLVTGGYEQYF
TGTGCCAGCAGCTTAGTAACCGGGGGCTACGAGCAGTACTTC
>TRBV7-9|NA|TRBJ1-1|NA
CASSLVSEFREFNTEAFF
TGTGCCAGCAGCTTAGTATCTGAGTTTAGGGAATTTAACACTGAAGCTTTCTTT
>TRBV11-3|NA|TRBJ2-1|TRBD2
CASSLRASGAGEQFF
TGTGCCAGCAGCTTACGGGCTAGCGGGGCGGGTGAGCAGTTCTTC
>TRBV10-3|NA|TRBJ2-7|NA
CAIGGTTYEQYF
TGTGCCATCGGGGGCACAACCTACGAGCAGTACTTC
>TRBV10-1|NA|TRBJ2-7|NA
CASSPGVGYEQYF
TGCGCCAGCAGTCCCGGGGTCGGCTACGAGCAGTACTTC
>TRBV11-2|NA|TRBJ2-1|TRBD1
CASSLISRTGDNEQFF
TGTGCCAGCAGCTTGATCTCCCGGACAGGGGACAATGAGCAGTTCTTC
>TRBV5-1|NA|TRBJ1-2|TRBD1
CASSLETGTAYYGYTF
TGCGCCAGCAGCTTGGAAACCGGGACAGCCTACTATGGCTACACCTTC
>TRBV28|NA|TRBJ1-2|TRBD1
CASSFSGGAFGYTF
TGTGCCAGCAGTTTTTCAGGGGGCGCTTTTGGCTACACCTTC
>TRBV9|NA|TRBJ2-1|TRBD2
CASSDSGREYNEQFF
TGTGCCAGCAGCGATAGCGGGAGGGAGTACAATGAGCAGTTCTTC
>TRBV12-5|NA|TRBJ2-4|NA
CASGSIGEVQYF
TGTGCTAGTGGTTCAATCGGGGAGGTTCAGTACTTC
>TRBV7-9|once|TRBJ2-3|NA
CASRPGLSLSTDTQYF
TGTGCCAGCCGGCCAGGACTGAGCCTTAGCACAGATACGCAGTATTTT
>TRBV28|NA|TRBJ2-6|NA
CASSLYRKTWRSGANVLTF
TGTGCCAGCAGTTTATACCGGAAAACATGGAGGTCTGGGGCCAACGTCCTGACTTTC
>TRBV14|NA|TRBJ2-7|NA
CASSQVRGTRSYEQYF
TGTGCCAGCAGCCAAGTAAGGGGGACTCGCTCCTACGAGCAGTACTTC
>TRBV28|NA|TRBJ2-3|TRBD2
CASSFLLRALAGRDTQYF
TGTGCCAGCAGTTTTCTACTGCGGGCGCTAGCGGGGAGAGATACGCAGTATTTT
>TRBV10-1|NA|TRBJ1-4|NA
CASSPGSPREKLFF
TGCGCCAGCAGCCCGGGATCTCCGCGGGAAAAACTGTTTTTT
>TRBV11-1|once|TRBJ2-7|NA
CASSLTAYEQYF
TGTGCCAGCAGCTTAACCGCTTACGAGCAGTACTTC
>TRBV5-1|NA|TRBJ1-2|TRBD1
CASSQDRLYGYTF
TGCGCCAGCAGCCAGGACAGGCTATATGGCTACACCTTC
>TRBV27|NA|TRBJ1-4|NA
CASRPGQHRVGHEKLFF
TGTGCCAGCAGACCCGGACAACACCGGGTTGGCCATGAAAAACTGTTTTTT
>TRBV25-1|NA|TRBJ1-1|TRBD1
CASSDRQGLNTEAFF
TGTGCCAGCAGTGACCGACAGGGCTTGAACACTGAAGCTTTCTTT
>TRBV27|once|TRBJ2-7|NA
CASSFGVIPYEQYF
TGTGCCAGCAGTTTTGGGGTAATACCCTACGAGCAGTACTTC
>TRBV10-3|NA|TRBJ2-6|TRBD2
CAISGGLVLAGANVLTF
TGTGCCATCAGTGGGGGACTAGTACTGGCTGGGGCCAACGTCCTGACTTTC
>TRBV27|once|TRBJ1-1|NA
CASSLGGATEAFF
TGTGCCAGCAGTTTAGGAGGGGCCACTGAAGCTTTCTTT
>TRBV28|NA|TRBJ2-7|NA
CASSEIRTIPYEQYF
TGTGCCAGCAGCGAGATACGGACTATCCCCTACGAGCAGTACTTC
>TRBV28|NA|TRBJ2-1|NA
CASSTGTQFF
TGTGCCAGCAGTACCGGGACCCAGTTCTTC
>TRBV4-1|NA|TRBJ2-5|TRBD1
CASSLGQGRVQETQYF
TGCGCCAGCAGCCTAGGACAGGGGAGAGTCCAAGAGACCCAGTACTTC
>TRBV29-1|NA|TRBJ2-7|TRBD2
CSARGRRLGEQYF
TGCAGTGCCCGCGGGAGGCGTTTGGGTGAGCAGTACTTC